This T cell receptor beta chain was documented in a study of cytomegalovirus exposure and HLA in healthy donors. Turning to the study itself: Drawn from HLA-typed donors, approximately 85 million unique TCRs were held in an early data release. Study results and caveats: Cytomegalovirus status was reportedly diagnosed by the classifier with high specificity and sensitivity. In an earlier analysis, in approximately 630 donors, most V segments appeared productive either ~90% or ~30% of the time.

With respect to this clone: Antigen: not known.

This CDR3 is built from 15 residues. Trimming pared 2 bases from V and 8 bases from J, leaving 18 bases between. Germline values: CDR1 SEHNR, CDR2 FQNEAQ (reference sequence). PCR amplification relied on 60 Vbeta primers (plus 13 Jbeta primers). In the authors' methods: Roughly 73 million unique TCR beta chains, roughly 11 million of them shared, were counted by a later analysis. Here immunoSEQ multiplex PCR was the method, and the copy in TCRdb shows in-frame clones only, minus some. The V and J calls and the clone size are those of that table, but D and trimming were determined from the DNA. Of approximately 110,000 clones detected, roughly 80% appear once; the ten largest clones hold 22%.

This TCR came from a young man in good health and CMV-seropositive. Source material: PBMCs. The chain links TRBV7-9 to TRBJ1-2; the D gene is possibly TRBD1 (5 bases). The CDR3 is CASSLPRTGPRGYTF. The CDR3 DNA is TGTGCCAGCAGCTTACCCCGTACAGGCCCCCGCGGCTACACCTTC.